This passage covers 9 T cell receptor beta chains from one sample sequenced in a study of T-cell memory formation after mild COVID-19. One entry per CDR3 protein results from TCRdb running MiXCR on the 5' RACE reads. This repertoire shows 110,000 or so distinct CDR3 sequences, about a fifth found once; its top ten account for roughly two fifths. Sequences were obtained from PBMCs or a T cell subset sorted from them (not recorded which). The receptors were sampled from a young man who had mild COVID-19 (a few samples of this study predate the infection). Cell type and time point are not known.

The rearrangement joins TRBV5-7 to TRBJ1-6; D remains ambiguous. TRBV5-7 is an ORF, and what it does is uncertain. The CDR3 runs 17 residues. The germline V and J ends were trimmed by 4 bases and 4 bases, with 18 bases remaining between them. This CDR3 reads CASSQRSDPRYNSPLHF. The CDR3 coding sequence is TGTGCCAGCAGCCAACGGTCGGATCCCCGATATAATTCACCCCTCCACTTT.

The V gene is TRBV4-1, the J gene TRBJ1-2, with a weak D call TRBD1 (5 bases). Trimming shortened V by 0 bases and J by 8 bases, and 25 bases separated the two germline ends. CDR1 MGHRA and CDR2 YSYEKL come from the germline V gene. The CDR3 extends over 18 amino acids. The DNA for the CDR3 is TGCGCCAGCAGCCAAGATCAGGCAGGGAGAATACGGGAAGGCGGCTACACCTTC. It specifies CASSQDQAGRIREGGYTF.

This clonotype was detected only a few times. The chain links TRBV12-3 or TRBV12-4 to TRBJ1-1; the match to TRBD1 covers 8 bases. The CDR3 has 14 amino acids. The ends lost 6 bases at V and 2 bases at J; junction bases unmatched: 5. CDR3 region: CASRIPGGNTEAFF. The CDR3, as DNA: TGTGCCAGCAGAATTCCAGGGGGCAACACTGAAGCTTTCTTT.

This clonotype was counted between two and nine times. This sequence joins TRBV5-1 and TRBJ2-7, with 7 nucleotides matching TRBD2. V lost 4 bases to trimming and J lost 3 bases; unmatched junction nucleotides: 7. The germline V gene has CDR1 SGHRS and CDR2 YFSETQ. The CDR3 spans 14 residues. CDR3 nucleotides: TGCGCCAGCAGCCCGGGGACTACAGACTACGAGCAGTACGTC. Protein product: CASSPGTTDYEQYV.

The chain is built from TRBV27 and TRBJ2-6, with D tentatively TRBD1 (6 bases). Looked up from germline, CDR1 is MNHEY and CDR2 is SMNVEV (reference sequence). V lost 5 bases to trimming and J lost 3 bases, with 11 bases between them. The CDR3 covers 15 residues. The chain's CDR3 is CASSPRGSGANVLTF. Written as DNA, the CDR3 is TGTGCCAGCAGTCCAAGGGGGAGTGGGGCCAACGTCCTGACTTTC.

The chain employs TRBV28 and TRBJ2-4, with D maybe TRBD1 (5 bases). The germline V and J ends were trimmed by 3 bases and 13 bases, with 16 bases remaining between them. Per the germline V gene, CDR1 is MDHEN and CDR2 is SYDVKM. CDR3 size: 13 residues. The CDR3 sequence: CASSFGVGLLQYF. The DNA of the CDR3 is TGTGCCAGCAGTTTTGGGGTGGGGCTCCTCCAGTACTTC. Looking up the rest from reference TRBV28 and TRBJ2-4 gives the full variable domain: DVKVTQSSRYLVKRTGEKVFLECVQDMDHENMFWYRQDPGLGLRLIYFSYDVKMKEKGDIPEGYSVSREKKERFSLILESASTNQTSMYLCASSFGVGLLQYFGAGTRLSVL.

V is TRBV4-3 and J is TRBJ1-4; D unresolved. Trimming removed 3 bases from V and 4 bases from J, with 9 bases in between. The CDR3 has 14 residues. Per germline, CDR1 LGHNA and CDR2 YSLEER. CDR3 DNA sequence: TGCGCCAGCAGCCAGCGGGCCGTTAATGAAAAACTGTTTTTT. Encoded protein: CASSQRAVNEKLFF.

J is TRBJ2-7 and V is TRBV5-6; a possible D gene is TRBD2 (6 bases). The CDR3 extends over 13 amino acids. CDR1 is SGHDT and CDR2 is YYEEEE in the germline V gene. Trimming cost V 2 bases and J 4 bases, with 10 bases left between them. The CDR3 protein is CASSFGTEYEQYF. In DNA, the CDR3 is TGTGCCAGCAGCTTTGGGACTGAATACGAGCAGTACTTC.

V gene TRBV6-2 or TRBV6-3 combines with J gene TRBJ2-1; D gene uncertain. The CDR3 spans 17 residues. Trimming cost V 2 bases and J 2 bases, with 16 bases left between them. Looked up from germline, CDR1 is MNHEY and CDR2 is SVGEGT. CDR3 region: CASSYAVGYVPYNEQFF. CDR3 coding DNA: TGTGCCAGCAGTTACGCGGTCGGGTATGTTCCCTACAATGAGCAGTTCTTC.